The 28 T cell receptor beta chains reported below all come from one sample, sequenced in a study of cytomegalovirus exposure and HLA in healthy donors. The PCR employed 60 Vbeta primers together with 13 Jbeta primers. Here immunoSEQ multiplex PCR was the method, and the copy in TCRdb shows in-frame clones only, minus some. Here the sample spans about 130,000 clones, approximately 85% being singletons. Sequenced material: PBMCs. The receptors come from a woman in her thirties in good health and CMV-seropositive.

The J gene is TRBJ2-7, the V gene TRBV28; possible D gene TRBD1, 6 bases. Germline V gene sequence: CDR1 MDHEN, CDR2 SYDVKM. Trimming took off 8 bases at V and 1 base at J, with 15 bases between the two ends. CDR3 length: 14 residues. This CDR3 reads CASVRSGQSYEQYF. The DNA of the CDR3 is TGTGCCAGCGTGAGGAGTGGACAGTCCTACGAGCAGTACTTC. The whole variable domain, filled in from reference TRBV28 and TRBJ2-7, reads DVKVTQSSRYLVKRTGEKVFLECVQDMDHENMFWYRQDPGLGLRLIYFSYDVKMKEKGDIPEGYSVSREKKERFSLILESASTNQTSMYLCASVRSGQSYEQYFGPGTRLTVT.

V is TRBV6-1 and J is TRBJ1-6; D not certain. The V and J ends lost 1 base and 10 bases respectively, with 8 bases between them. Germline V lookup: CDR1 MNHNS, CDR2 SASEGT. This CDR3 has 13 residues. The CDR3 nucleotides read TGTGCCAGCAGTGAAGTTGGGCGATCACCCCTCCACTTT. It is translated as CASSEVGRSPLHF.

This chain connects TRBV2 to TRBJ2-7; D may be TRBD2 (6 bases). The V gene lost 6 bases and the J gene lost 3 bases, with 12 bases spanning the gap. The V gene's germline CDR1 is SNHLY and CDR2 FYNNEI. This CDR3 region has 13 residues. CDR3 coding DNA: TGTGCCAGCAGCGTAGCGGTCAACTACGAGCAGTACTTC. This gives the protein CASSVAVNYEQYF.

V is TRBV15 and J is TRBJ2-2; D uncertain. This CDR3 has 16 amino acids. Germline values: CDR1 LNHNV, CDR2 YYDKDF (reference sequence). Trimming removed 2 bases from V and 2 bases from J, with 12 bases in between. The CDR3 nucleotides read TGTGCCACCAGCAGAAGAGCTCCCCTTAACACCGGGGAGCTGTTTTTT. This codes for CATSRRAPLNTGELFF. The full variable domain, rest sourced from reference TRBV15 and TRBJ2-2, is DAMVIQNPRYQVTQFGKPVTLSCSQTLNHNVMYWYQQKSSQAPKLLFHYYDKDFNNEADTPDNFQSRRPNTSFCFLDIRSPGLGDTAMYLCATSRRAPLNTGELFFGEGSRLTVL.

The chain couples TRBV11-2 to TRBJ2-1, with 7 bases identical to TRBD2. With 1 base clipped from V and 2 bases from J, the junction kept 14 bases outside the gene matches. The germline V gene encodes CDR1 SGHAT and CDR2 FQNNGV. This CDR3 is 19 amino acids long. The CDR3 sequence: CASSLVRGIGGTTYNEQFF. The CDR3 nucleotides are TGTGCCAGCAGCTTAGTCCGTGGAATCGGGGGGACCACCTACAATGAGCAGTTCTTC.

Comment on this clone: This same CDR3 is encoded by further DNA sequences in the sample. This chain joins TRBV27 and TRBJ1-5, with TRBD1 as a possible D gene (6 bases). V shed 1 base and J shed 1 base, with 8 bases lying between them. This CDR3 has 15 residues. The V gene's germline CDR1 is MNHEY and CDR2 SMNVEV (reference sequence). CDR3 in DNA: TGTGCCAGCAGTTTATATCAGGGGAGCAATCAGCCCCAGCATTTT. It yields the protein CASSLYQGSNQPQHF.

This sequence joins TRBV14 and TRBJ1-4; D ambiguous. This CDR3 contains 16 residues. V lost 0 bases, J lost 0 bases, and 8 bases lay in between. Germline assignment: CDR1 SGHDN and CDR2 FVKESK. This CDR3 is CASSQDGLATNEKLFF. The CDR3 DNA reads as TGTGCCAGCAGCCAAGATGGCCTTGCAACTAATGAAAAACTGTTTTTT.

The chain has TRBV4-1 and TRBJ1-1; 7 positions match TRBD1. The CDR3 spans 15 residues. V was clipped by 3 bases and J by 5 bases; unmatched bases: 9. Germline V gene data show CDR1 as MGHRA and CDR2 as YSYEKL. For the CDR3, the DNA is TGCGCCAGCAGCCAGTTCGGGCAGGGGGAAACTGAAGCTTTCTTT. Translation gives CASSQFGQGETEAFF.

This chain uses TRBV7-9 with TRBJ2-2; D unresolved. V lost 1 base, J lost 6 bases, and 6 bases lay in between. The CDR3 runs to 13 residues. Germline assignment: CDR1 SEHNR and CDR2 FQNEAQ (reference sequence). The CDR3 nucleotides read TGTGCCAGCAGCTTAGGTAGTCCCGGGGAGCTGTTTTTT. It translates to CASSLGSPGELFF.

The rearrangement joins TRBV28 to TRBJ1-4; 7 positions agree with TRBD1. This CDR3 spans 15 amino acids. The V gene's germline CDR1 is MDHEN and CDR2 SYDVKM. V was pared by 5 bases and J by 4 bases, with 7 bases of the junction left unmatched. The DNA for the CDR3 is TGTGCCAGCAGTGGCAGGGGACAGCTTAATGAAAAACTGTTTTTT. It codes for CASSGRGQLNEKLFF.

V and J are TRBV30 and TRBJ2-7; D gene uncertain. CDR3 length: 10 amino acids. Trimming left V 6 bases short and J 7 bases short, with 10 bases between. Germline assignment: CDR1 GTSNPN and CDR2 SVGIG (reference sequence). The CDR3 here is CACLIGEQYF. The CDR3, as DNA: TGTGCCTGCCTGATCGGGGAGCAGTACTTC.

The chain has TRBV9 and TRBJ2-3; D ambiguous. This CDR3 is 14 amino acids long. Germline CDR1 and CDR2: SGDLS and YYNGEE. With 3 bases removed from V and 4 bases from J, the gap between germline ends came to 12 bases. The CDR3 DNA reads TGTGCCAGCAGCGCCCCCGAGCATCCAGATACGCAGTATTTT. It codes for CASSAPEHPDTQYF.

This chain's CDR3 is CASYSSALGAGELFF. The CDR3 DNA reads TGTGCCAGCTACTCTAGCGCGTTGGGAGCCGGGGAGCTGTTTTTT. The V gene is TRBV6-6, the J gene TRBJ2-2; tentative D call: TRBD2 (6 bases). This CDR3 region has 15 residues. In germline, CDR1 is MNHNY, CDR2 SVGAGI (reference sequence). The V gene lost 8 bases and the J gene lost 6 bases, with 19 bases spanning the gap.

The genes are TRBV10-3 and TRBJ1-1, with D perhaps matching TRBD1 (5 bases). The V end was cut by 6 bases, the J end by 5 bases, with 16 bases between. Looked up from germline, CDR1 is ENHRY and CDR2 is SYGVKD. CDR3 size: 14 residues. For the CDR3, the DNA is TGTGCCATCAGCCCCCGGGGAGGGGAGACTGAAGCTTTCTTT. It specifies CAISPRGGETEAFF.

The rearrangement links TRBV9 to TRBJ1-3, with no clear D. The ends were cut back, 4 bases at V and 4 bases at J, with 18 bases in the middle. This CDR3 has 16 amino acids. Germline V lookup: CDR1 SGDLS, CDR2 YYNGEE. CDR3 sequence: CASSPDGGIAGNTIYF. DNA of the CDR3: TGTGCCAGCAGCCCAGATGGAGGTATAGCCGGAAACACCATATATTTT.

The chain links TRBV10-3 to TRBJ1-6; D ambiguous. The CDR3 totals 14 residues. Germline V gives CDR1 ENHRY, CDR2 SYGVKD. The germline V and J ends were trimmed by 6 bases and 1 base, with 7 bases remaining between them. The CDR3 DNA reads as TGTGCCATCAGGGGCAGGTCCTATAATTCACCCCTCCACTTT. It translates to CAIRGRSYNSPLHF.

The genes are TRBV5-1 and TRBJ1-1; no clear D. The germline gives CDR1 SGHRS, CDR2 YFSETQ. The V gene lost 0 bases and the J gene lost 0 bases, with 6 bases spanning the gap. The CDR3 spans 14 residues. Here the CDR3 reads CASSLGGLNTEAFF. CDR3 nucleotide sequence: TGCGCCAGCAGCTTGGGCGGGTTGAACACTGAAGCTTTCTTT. Supplemented by reference TRBV5-1 and TRBJ1-1, the full variable domain reads KAGVTQTPRYLIKTRGQQVTLSCSPISGHRSVSWYQQTPGQGLQFLFEYFSETQRNKGNFPGRFSGRQFSNSRSEMNVSTLELGDSALYLCASSLGGLNTEAFFGQGTRLTVV.

V is TRBV5-5 and J is TRBJ1-5; TRBD1 matches at 10 bases. After removal of 4 bases from V and 6 bases from J, the junction contained 7 bases not matched to a gene. Per germline, CDR1 SGHKS and CDR2 YYEKEE (reference sequence). The CDR3 totals 15 residues. As DNA, the CDR3 is TGTGCCAGCAGCCCCGGGACAGGGGATGTTCAGCCCCAGCATTTT. Protein product: CASSPGTGDVQPQHF.

The genes are TRBV10-3 and TRBJ2-5; 7 positions agree with TRBD1. The better agreement between TRBJ2-7 and the DNA end casts doubt on the J call. The CDR3 runs 14 residues. Germline values: CDR1 ENHRY, CDR2 SYGVKD. The CDR3 sequence: CAISGRQGPYEQYF. CDR3 nucleotides: TGTGCCATCAGTGGGCGACAGGGCCCCTACGAGCAGTACTTC.

V gene TRBV14 combines with J gene TRBJ2-7; D remains unclear. Germline CDR1 is SGHDN and CDR2 is FVKESK. Between the trimmed V and J ends, which lost 3 bases and 3 bases, there was a span of 12 bases. This CDR3 contains 14 residues. The CDR3 DNA is TGTGCCAGCAGCCACCTATCGACTTTCTACGAGCAGTACTTC. It encodes CASSHLSTFYEQYF.

This clone was counted between two and nine times. This chain joins TRBV5-1 and TRBJ1-2; 12 nucleotides match TRBD1. With 4 bases clipped from V and 6 bases from J, the junction kept 7 bases outside the gene matches. This CDR3 has 15 amino acids. CDR1 is SGHRS and CDR2 is YFSETQ in the germline V gene. CDR3 sequence reads: CASSPGQGATHGYTF. For the CDR3, the DNA is TGCGCCAGCAGCCCGGGACAGGGGGCGACGCATGGCTACACCTTC.

Of note for this clone: The junction does not match germline at one end; this may be a read error. The chain joins TRBV7-7 to TRBJ2-2; no reliable D call. This CDR3 is 14 amino acids long. The germline V gene encodes CDR1 SSHAT and CDR2 FNYEAQ (reference sequence). This CDR3 reads CASSPQENTGELFF. CDR3 nucleotide sequence: TGTGCTAGCAGCCCTCAGGAGAACACCGGGGAGCTGTTTTTT.

The CDR3 DNA reads as TGTGCCAGTAGTATTAAAACCATACAGAAGGCGGCTTTCTTT. Translated, it gives CASSIKTIQKAAFF. This sequence joins TRBV19 and TRBJ1-1; the D is unclear. Per the germline V gene, CDR1 is LNHDA and CDR2 is SQIVND (reference sequence). Trimming took 3 bases from V and 11 from J, leaving 19 bases between them. This CDR3 comprises 14 residues.

This clone has a single count. The rearrangement links TRBV6-5 to TRBJ1-4; TRBD1 aligns across 7 bases. CDR1 is MNHEY and CDR2 is SVGAGI in the germline V gene. Trimming at V came to 3 bases and at J to 6 bases, leaving 4 bases not matched to a gene. The CDR3 loop spans 14 amino acids. The CDR3 reads CASSYRQGDEKLFF. The CDR3 DNA is TGTGCCAGCAGTTATCGACAGGGTGATGAAAAACTGTTTTTT.

This clone has only one observation. V is TRBV7-6 and J is TRBJ2-7, with 9 nucleotides matching TRBD1. With 5 bases clipped from V and 3 bases from J, the junction kept 8 bases outside the gene matches. Per the germline V gene, CDR1 is SGHVS and CDR2 is FNYEAQ. The CDR3 is 15 amino acids. The CDR3 is CASSAGQGTIYEQYF. CDR3 in DNA: TGTGCCAGCAGCGCAGGACAGGGGACTATCTACGAGCAGTACTTC.

The V and J genes are TRBV10-3 and TRBJ1-3; D unresolved. Trimming cost V 1 base and J 1 base, with 8 bases left between them. The CDR3 is 15 residues long. From germline, CDR1 is ENHRY and CDR2 SYGVKD. The CDR3 spells CAISEWTGSGNTIYF. The CDR3 DNA reads TGTGCCATCAGTGAGTGGACGGGGTCTGGAAACACCATATATTTT.

The chain links TRBV4-2 to TRBJ2-3; 8 nucleotides align to TRBD2. Trimming removed 8 bases from V and 5 bases from J; junction bases left unmatched: 3. The germline V gene has CDR1 LGHNA and CDR2 YNFKEQ. This CDR3 contains 12 residues. The CDR3 DNA reads as TGTGCCAGCGGGACTAGTCGAGATACGCAGTATTTT. Its protein is CASGTSRDTQYF.

V gene TRBV27 combines with J gene TRBJ2-7; D is perhaps TRBD1 (5 bases). V dropped 6 bases and J dropped 7 bases, with 22 bases sitting between them. From germline, CDR1 is MNHEY and CDR2 SMNVEV (reference sequence). The CDR3 loop spans 15 amino acids. The CDR3 spells CASSNTFAPSGEQYF. In DNA, the CDR3 is TGTGCCAGCAGCAACACCTTCGCCCCGTCAGGGGAGCAGTACTTC.